The rows below give T cell receptor beta chains drawn from one sample of a study of shared clonotypes between healthy human individuals. Profiled with immunoSEQ multiplex PCR; TCRdb holds only in-frame clones, not every one. This table has millions of clones, about 92% appearing once. The sample was naive CD4+ T cells sorted from blood. These receptors all come from a man younger than 35 in good health. The CDR3 runs from the conserved cysteine through the conserved F or W. A D gene is named only where the DNA matches it firmly. Clone size is shown for a subset of rows, as once, few, many or a class of expanded clone.

NA	NA	TRBV30	TRBJ2-3	CAKSGGSLTDTQYF	TGTGCCAAATCGGGGGGCAGCCTCACAGATACGCAGTATTTT
NA	NA	TRBV6-1	TRBJ2-7	CASRESGTLARRYF	TGTGCCAGCAGAGAGTCCGGGACCCTCGCGAGGCGGTACTTC
NA	NA	TRBV6-1	TRBJ2-6	CASSEATAGANVLTF	TGTGCCAGCAGTGAAGCCACGGCTGGGGCCAACGTCCTGACTTTC
NA	NA	TRBV6-1	TRBJ1-1	CASKKGQVTEAFF	TGTGCCAGCAAGAAAGGACAAGTCACTGAAGCTTTCTTT
NA	TRBD1	TRBV18	TRBJ1-1	CASSPVLSTGGQSEAFF	TGTGCCAGCTCACCAGTCCTTTCTACAGGGGGCCAGTCTGAAGCTTTCTTT
NA	NA	TRBV19	TRBJ1-3	CASSPQTVTGNTIYF	TGTGCCAGTAGTCCACAGACGGTCACTGGAAACACCATATATTTT
NA	NA	TRBV30	TRBJ2-3	CACLADTDTQYF	TGTGCCTGCTTAGCGGACACAGATACGCAGTATTTT
NA	TRBD2	TRBV6-1	TRBJ2-1	CASSSGGGPNEQFF	TGTGCCAGCAGTTCCGGGGGGGGCCCTAATGAGCAGTTCTTC
NA	NA	TRBV15	TRBJ2-7	CATSRDQELLQYF	TGTGCCACCAGCAGAGATCAGGAACTATTGCAGTACTTC
NA	NA	TRBV5-1	TRBJ2-7	CASSLVDQTYEQYF	TGCGCCAGCAGCTTGGTGGACCAAACCTACGAGCAGTACTTC
NA	TRBD2	TRBV6-5	TRBJ2-7	CASSYGGRGYEQYF	TGTGCCAGCAGTTACGGGGGGAGGGGCTACGAGCAGTACTTC
NA	TRBD2	TRBV25-1	TRBJ2-5	CASSERGLAGVETQYF	TGTGCCAGCAGTGAAAGAGGACTAGCGGGAGTAGAGACCCAGTACTTC
NA	NA	TRBV11-2	TRBJ2-2	CASSLQGAGELFF	TGTGCCAGCAGCTTACAAGGGGCCGGGGAGCTGTTTTTT
NA	NA	TRBV4-1	TRBJ2-5	CASSQGASETQYF	TGCGCCAGCAGCCAGGGTGCGTCGGAGACCCAGTACTTC
NA	NA	TRBV6-1	TRBJ2-2	CASRTESNTGELFF	TGTGCCAGCAGGACAGAGTCGAACACCGGGGAGCTGTTTTTT
NA	NA	TRBV29-1	TRBJ1-1	CSVEPLVEAFF	TGCAGCGTTGAACCCCTAGTTGAAGCTTTCTTT
once	NA	TRBV28	TRBJ1-6	CASSPSRGTLYNSPLHF	TGTGCCAGCAGCCCTTCCCGGGGGACCCTCTATAATTCACCCCTCCACTTT
NA	NA	TRBV28	TRBJ2-5	CASSPRVTETQYF	TGTGCCAGCAGTCCCCGAGTTACGGAGACCCAGTACTTC
NA	NA	TRBV10-1	TRBJ2-3	CASSESWQGGTQYF	TGCGCCAGCAGTGAGTCTTGGCAGGGGGGCACGCAGTATTTT
once	NA	TRBV29-1	TRBJ1-4	CSVGAGGRLNEKLFF	TGCAGCGTGGGAGCCGGGGGTCGACTTAATGAAAAACTGTTTTTT
NA	TRBD2	TRBV7-9	TRBJ2-1	CASKGGGDMGEQFF	TGTGCCAGCAAGGGCGGGGGGGACATGGGTGAGCAGTTCTTC
NA	NA	TRBV11-3	TRBJ2-1	CASSPSGSSYNEQFF	TGTGCCAGCAGCCCTTCAGGTAGCTCCTACAATGAGCAGTTCTTC
once	NA	TRBV4-1	TRBJ2-2	CASRLNPGAGELFF	TGCGCCAGCAGATTAAACCCTGGAGCGGGGGAGCTGTTTTTT
NA	NA	TRBV14	TRBJ2-3	CASSLGGTQYF	TGTGCCAGCAGTCTGGGTGGGACGCAGTATTTT
NA	NA	TRBV10-3	TRBJ2-2	CAISKGNTGELFF	TGTGCCATCAGTAAAGGGAACACCGGGGAGCTGTTTTTT
few	NA	TRBV6-6	TRBJ1-5	CASSPTGLSNQPQHF	TGTGCCAGCAGTCCCACAGGGTTAAGCAATCAGCCCCAGCATTTT
NA	TRBD1	TRBV10-3	TRBJ1-1	CAIRGQGMNTEAFF	TGTGCCATCAGGGGACAGGGAATGAACACTGAAGCTTTCTTT
NA	TRBD1	TRBV27	TRBJ2-7	CASSLKGQGYEQYF	TGTGCCAGCAGTTTAAAGGGACAGGGCTACGAGCAGTACTTC
few	TRBD2	TRBV2	TRBJ2-7	CASSNKGLAYEQYF	TGTGCCAGCAGCAACAAGGGACTAGCCTACGAGCAGTACTTC
once	NA	TRBV5-4	TRBJ2-7	CASSLVDRTSYEQYF	TGTGCCAGCAGCTTGGTAGACAGGACCTCCTACGAGCAGTACTTC
NA	NA	TRBV9	TRBJ2-5	CASSVYGSEAQYF	TGTGCCAGCAGCGTCTACGGCTCGGAGGCCCAGTACTTC
NA	TRBD1	TRBV18	TRBJ2-7	CASSPTGTGAYEQYF	TGTGCCAGCTCACCAACCGGGACAGGCGCATACGAGCAGTACTTC
NA	NA	TRBV18	TRBJ2-3	CASSPQGGATDTQYF	TGTGCCAGCTCACCTCAGGGGGGAGCGACAGATACGCAGTATTTT
NA	TRBD1	TRBV9	TRBJ1-4	CASSVAQGAYEKLFF	TGTGCCAGCAGCGTAGCCCAGGGGGCTTATGAAAAACTGTTTTTT
NA	NA	TRBV19	TRBJ1-5	CASSQQGPQHF	TGTGCCAGTAGTCAGCAGGGGCCCCAGCATTTT
NA	NA	TRBV30	TRBJ1-4	CAWKAGWGEKLFF	TGTGCCTGGAAAGCAGGGTGGGGTGAAAAACTGTTTTTT
NA	NA	TRBV6-5	TRBJ2-3	CASSYSGLSTDTQYF	TGTGCCAGCAGTTATTCGGGTCTCTCCACAGATACGCAGTATTTT
NA	NA	TRBV19	TRBJ2-7	CASSMRQGGFYEQYF	TGTGCCAGTAGTATGCGGCAGGGGGGTTTCTACGAGCAGTACTTC
once	TRBD2	TRBV5-4	TRBJ2-7	CASSFIAGGDYEQYF	TGTGCCAGCAGCTTCATAGCGGGAGGGGACTACGAGCAGTACTTC
few	TRBD1	TRBV6-1	TRBJ1-5	CASSETGVQPQHF	TGTGCCAGCAGTGAAACAGGGGTTCAGCCCCAGCATTTT
NA	NA	TRBV5-1	TRBJ1-5	CASSLEQGGNQPQHF	TGCGCCAGCAGCTTGGAACAGGGTGGCAATCAGCCCCAGCATTTT
NA	NA	TRBV5-1	TRBJ2-1	CASSFPSASYNEQFF	TGCGCCAGCAGCTTTCCTAGCGCATCCTACAATGAGCAGTTCTTC
NA	TRBD1	TRBV19	TRBJ1-4	CASRDRVLEKLFF	TGTGCCAGTAGAGACAGGGTTTTGGAAAAACTGTTTTTT
NA	NA	TRBV21-1	TRBJ1-1	CASSTFSGGSNTEAFF	TGTGCCAGCAGCACCTTCTCCGGGGGCAGCAACACTGAAGCTTTCTTT
NA	NA	TRBV2	TRBJ1-5	CASRGQGIGSQPQHF	TGTGCCAGCAGAGGGCAGGGGATCGGCAGTCAGCCCCAGCATTTT
NA	NA	TRBV6-5	TRBJ2-1	CASSYLSEGPYNEQFF	TGTGCCAGCAGTTACCTCAGCGAGGGACCCTACAATGAGCAGTTCTTC
NA	NA	TRBV5-4	TRBJ2-5	CASSLIYSQETQYF	TGTGCCAGCAGCTTGATTTACAGTCAAGAGACCCAGTACTTC
NA	NA	TRBV6-5	TRBJ2-3	CASSYRTVRRDTQYF	TGTGCCAGCAGTTACCGGACAGTTCGCAGAGATACGCAGTATTTT
once	NA	TRBV5-4	TRBJ1-1	CASSSRDTPIMDTEAFF	TGTGCCAGCAGCTCACGGGACACCCCGATTATGGACACTGAAGCTTTCTTT
NA	NA	TRBV30	TRBJ2-7	CAGRDPYEQYF	TGTGCCGGACGGGACCCCTACGAGCAGTACTTC
NA	TRBD2	TRBV5-1	TRBJ2-7	CASSLVGGGSSYEQYF	TGCGCCAGCAGCTTGGTAGGCGGGGGTTCATCCTACGAGCAGTACTTC
NA	NA	TRBV5-1	TRBJ2-3	CASGLEGVRTDTQYF	TGCGCCAGCGGTCTCGAGGGGGTCCGCACAGATACGCAGTATTTT
NA	NA	TRBV4-1	TRBJ2-1	CASSQDLRPSGAKGEQFF	TGCGCCAGCAGCCAAGATCTTAGGCCCAGCGGAGCAAAGGGTGAGCAGTTCTTC
NA	NA	TRBV14	TRBJ1-4	CASKAYGDEKLFF	TGTGCCAGCAAGGCGTACGGGGATGAAAAACTGTTTTTT
NA	NA	TRBV14	TRBJ2-5	CASSQEEQGRRRETQYF	TGTGCCAGCAGCCAAGAGGAGCAGGGAAGGAGGAGGGAGACCCAGTACTTC
NA	TRBD2	TRBV2	TRBJ2-3	CASSFGAGATDTQYF	TGTGCCAGCAGCTTCGGAGCGGGGGCCACAGATACGCAGTATTTT
NA	NA	TRBV10-3	TRBJ2-6	CAISESGYSTNVLTF	TGTGCCATCAGTGAGTCGGGTTATAGCACCAACGTCCTGACTTTC